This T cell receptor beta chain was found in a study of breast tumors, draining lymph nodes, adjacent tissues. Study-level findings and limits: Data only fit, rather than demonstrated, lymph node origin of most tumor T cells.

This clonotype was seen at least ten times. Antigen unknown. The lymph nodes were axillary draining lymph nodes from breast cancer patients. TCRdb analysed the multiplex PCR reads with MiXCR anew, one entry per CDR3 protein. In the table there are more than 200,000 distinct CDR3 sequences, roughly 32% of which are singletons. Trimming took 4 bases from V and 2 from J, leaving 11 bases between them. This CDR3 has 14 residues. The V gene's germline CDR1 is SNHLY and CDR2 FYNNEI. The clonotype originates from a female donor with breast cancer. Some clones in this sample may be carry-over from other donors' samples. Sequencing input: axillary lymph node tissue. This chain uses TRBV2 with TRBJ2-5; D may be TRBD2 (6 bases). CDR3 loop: CASSGTMMQETQYF. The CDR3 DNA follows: TGTGCCAGCAGTGGGACTATGATGCAAGAGACCCAGTACTTC. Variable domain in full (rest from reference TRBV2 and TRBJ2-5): EPEVTQTPSHQVTQMGQEVILRCVPISNHLYFYWYRQILGQKVEFLVSFYNNEISEKSEIFDDQFSVERPDGSNFTLKIRSTKLEDSAMYFCASSGTMMQETQYFGPGTRLLVL.